This T cell receptor beta chain was documented in a study of T cells in Graves' hyperthyroidism and ophthalmopathy. General study findings and limits: Appearing also in blood were most of the thyroid clonotypes expanded above 0.001.

The investigators amplified TCR beta CDR3 regions from RNA transcripts. Using the HTBI primer set, a first-round RT-PCR was run on the TCR CDR3. TCRdb reprocessed the multiplex PCR reads via MiXCR and lists one record per CDR3 protein. The table lists around 690,000 distinct CDR3 sequences, 17% of them singletons. V shed 3 bases and J 0 bases; nucleotides not matched to a gene: 7. Germline V lookup: CDR1 SGHRS, CDR2 YFSETQ. The CDR3 is 18 amino acids. This clonotype was recorded a few times. Antigen: not known. Stable hyperthyroidism: no ophthalmopathy progression over 18 months of follow-up. The chain has TRBV5-1 and TRBJ2-3; 13 positions agree with TRBD2. Material for sequencing was blood. The clonotype comes from a man aged 50-60 years with Graves' hyperthyroidism. CDR3 DNA: TGCGCCAGCAGCTCGGGACTAGCGGGGACCTCTAGCACAGATACGCAGTATTTT. This gives the protein CASSSGLAGTSSTDTQYF.